A selection of T cell receptor beta chains follows, all from one sample in a study of blood T cells in healthy people across ages. MiXCR, run by TCRdb on the 5' RACE reads, gives a single entry per CDR3 protein. The sample lists about 1.5 million distinct CDR3 sequences, approximately 43% occurring once. Sample: blood. Receptors originate from a woman between 18 and 29 years old in good health. The CDR3 runs from the conserved cysteine through the conserved F or W. D genes are given only for firm matches. Rows give clone size only sometimes, using once, few, many, or a class for an expanded clone.

>TRBD2|TRBV4-3|NA|TRBJ2-5
CASSLLAGARETQYF
TGCGCCAGCAGCCTACTAGCGGGAGCGAGGGAGACCCAGTACTTC
>NA|TRBV7-2|NA|TRBJ2-7
CASSPGLWAYEQYF
TGTGCCAGCAGCCCGGGCCTATGGGCCTACGAGCAGTACTTC
>TRBD1|TRBV28|NA|TRBJ1-6
CASTTGTLPLHF
TGTGCCAGCACGACAGGGACTCTGCCCCTCCACTTT
>TRBD1|TRBV5-5|NA|TRBJ1-1
CASSLTDRKAFF
TGTGCCAGCAGCCTAACGGACAGGAAAGCTTTCTTT
>NA|TRBV27|many|TRBJ1-2
CASSLALSGYGYTF
TGTGCCAGCAGTTTAGCGTTGTCGGGCTATGGCTACACCTTC
>TRBD1|TRBV27|many|TRBJ1-5
CASSFRGTGINQPQHF
TGTGCCAGCAGCTTTAGAGGGACAGGAATCAATCAGCCCCAGCATTTT
>NA|TRBV7-2|NA|TRBJ1-1
CASSNRVGTEAFF
TGTGCCAGCAGCAACAGGGTTGGCACTGAAGCTTTCTTT
>NA|TRBV6-2/TRBV6-3|few|TRBJ2-3
CASSYRLLGTDTQYF
TGTGCCAGCAGTTACAGGCTACTCGGCACAGATACGCAGTATTTT
>NA|TRBV15|NA|TRBJ1-2
CATSRFKGCGYTF
TGTGCCACCAGCAGATTCAAAGGGTGTGGCTACACCTTC
>NA|TRBV5-1|few|TRBJ1-3
CASSLFAGFSGNTIYF
TGCGCCAGCAGCTTGTTCGCGGGGTTCTCTGGAAACACCATATATTTT
>TRBD1|TRBV3-1|NA|TRBJ1-5
CASSQDWGQGELPQHF
TGTGCCAGCAGCCAAGATTGGGGACAGGGGGAACTGCCCCAGCATTTT
>TRBD2|TRBV20-1|few|TRBJ2-3
CSAQTVGLAGGTDTQYF
TGCAGTGCTCAAACGGTCGGACTAGCGGGAGGTACAGATACGCAGTATTTT
>NA|TRBV4-3|few|TRBJ1-1
CASSQQRGYTEAFF
TGCGCCAGCAGCCAACAAAGAGGGTACACTGAAGCTTTCTTT
>TRBD2|TRBV20-1|NA|TRBJ2-3
CSAGGAGTSTDTQYF
TGCAGTGCTGGAGGAGCGGGGACTAGCACAGATACGCAGTATTTT
>NA|TRBV3-1|NA|TRBJ2-1
CASSQLEYAHDEQFF
TGTGCCAGCAGCCAATTGGAGTACGCTCACGATGAGCAGTTCTTC
>TRBD2|TRBV20-1|many|TRBJ2-5
CSARDRASGQETQYF
TGCAGTGCTAGAGATCGGGCTAGCGGGCAAGAGACCCAGTACTTC
>TRBD1|TRBV29-1|NA|TRBJ1-5
CSVLDRGGLQPQHF
TGCAGCGTGCTGGACAGGGGGGGGTTACAGCCCCAGCATTTT
>NA|TRBV24-1|NA|TRBJ2-1
CATSGGAPSYNEQFF
TGTGCCACCAGTGGAGGAGCTCCCTCCTACAATGAGCAGTTCTTC
>TRBD1|TRBV4-1|NA|TRBJ2-6
CASSLSDRGLLRGANVLTF
TGCGCCAGCAGCCTTTCAGACAGGGGACTCCTCCGTGGGGCCAACGTCCTGACTTTC
>NA|TRBV29-1|NA|TRBJ2-1
CSVEEDQPNEQFF
TGCAGCGTTGAAGAGGACCAGCCCAATGAGCAGTTCTTC
>TRBD2|TRBV6-2/TRBV6-3|once|TRBJ2-1
CASSYSRWASGAYNEQFF
TGTGCCAGCAGTTACTCGAGGTGGGCTAGCGGGGCATACAATGAGCAGTTCTTC
>NA|TRBV4-3|NA|TRBJ1-6
CASSQDLGWRPLHF
TGCGCCAGCAGCCAAGATCTTGGTTGGCGCCCTCTCCACTTT
>NA|TRBV12-3/TRBV12-4|NA|TRBJ2-1
CASRQQGWANEQFF
TGTGCCAGCAGACAACAGGGATGGGCCAATGAGCAGTTCTTC
>TRBD2|TRBV29-1|NA|TRBJ2-7
CSVEVTSGPGYEQYF
TGCAGCGTTGAGGTTACTAGCGGGCCGGGGTACGAGCAGTACTTC
>NA|TRBV3-1|NA|TRBJ2-1
CASNTPGLKNEQFF
TGTGCCAGCAACACCCCTGGTCTCAAGAATGAGCAGTTCTTC
>TRBD1|TRBV4-1|many|TRBJ1-2
CASSQDRGGYGYTF
TGTGCCAGCAGCCAGGACAGGGGGGGCTATGGCTACACCTTC
>NA|TRBV20-1|NA|TRBJ1-6
CSALGNGNSPLHF
TGCAGTGCTCTGGGGAACGGGAATTCACCCCTCCACTTT
>NA|TRBV20-1|NA|TRBJ2-3
CSARGFRGADTQYF
TGCAGTGCTAGAGGGTTCAGGGGTGCAGATACGCAGTATTTT
>NA|TRBV11-1|NA|TRBJ1-2
CASSLTGMDGYTF
TGTGCCAGCAGCTTAACGGGAATGGATGGCTACACCTTC
>NA|TRBV5-6|few|TRBJ2-1
CASSHWTGPSNEQFF
TGTGCCAGCAGCCACTGGACTGGCCCATCCAATGAGCAGTTCTTC
>NA|TRBV18|NA|TRBJ1-2
CASSPGSRGVGGYTF
TGTGCCAGCTCACCAGGTTCCAGGGGCGTTGGTGGCTACACCTTC
>NA|TRBV5-1|many|TRBJ2-7
CASSLDTSYEQYF
TGCGCCAGCAGCTTGGACACTTCCTACGAGCAGTACTTC
>NA|TRBV29-1|few|TRBJ2-7
CSVRRDGSSYEQYF
TGCAGCGTGCGTCGGGACGGCAGCTCCTACGAGCAGTACTTC
>TRBD2|TRBV4-3|few|TRBJ2-4
CASSQTISGEKDGIQYF
TGCGCCAGCAGCCAAACCATTAGCGGGGAAAAGGATGGCATTCAGTACTTC
>TRBD2|TRBV12-3/TRBV12-4|NA|TRBJ2-1
CASSLTSGKLNEQFF
TGTGCCAGCAGCCTGACTAGCGGGAAGTTAAATGAGCAGTTCTTC
>NA|TRBV4-1|NA|TRBJ1-2
CASRLHTDNYGYTF
TGCGCCAGCAGACTCCACACTGATAACTATGGCTACACCTTC
>NA|TRBV3-1|NA|TRBJ2-2
CASSRPTRNTGELFF
TGTGCCAGCAGCCGCCCAACTAGAAACACCGGGGAGCTGTTTTTT